This is a list of T cell receptor beta chains from one sample in a study of cytomegalovirus exposure and HLA in healthy donors. The method was immunoSEQ multiplex PCR; TCRdb's version includes in-frame clones alone and lacks a portion of them. Here the sample spans some 150,000 clones, about 72% being singletons. Sequenced input: PBMCs. Receptors originate from a human donor in good health. Both conserved end residues are part of each CDR3. The size of a clone is reported for some rows only, either as once, few or many, or as a class for expanded clones.

v_call: TRBV7-9
clone_size: NA
cdr3_aa: CASSFSSGGYNEQFF

v_call: TRBV9
clone_size: NA
cdr3_aa: CASTAEGRGTEAFF

v_call: TRBV7-2
clone_size: NA
cdr3_aa: CASSLGRDSYEQYF

v_call: TRBV27
clone_size: NA
cdr3_aa: CASSLSGGLSDEQFF

v_call: TRBV6-6
clone_size: few
cdr3_aa: CASSSGQNTEAFF

v_call: TRBV10-3
clone_size: NA
cdr3_aa: CAITDRDNYGYTF

v_call: TRBV6-1
clone_size: NA
cdr3_aa: CASSPRGSEGEQFF

v_call: TRBV5-1
clone_size: few
cdr3_aa: CASSSGLAVYNEQFF

v_call: TRBV7-2
clone_size: NA
cdr3_aa: CASSFRGVGEQYF

v_call: TRBV19
clone_size: NA
cdr3_aa: CASTNPRQREPNYGYTF

v_call: TRBV5-1
clone_size: few
cdr3_aa: CASSLEGGDHNEQFF

v_call: TRBV5-1
clone_size: NA
cdr3_aa: CASNPTGAVDTGELFF

v_call: TRBV5-5
clone_size: NA
cdr3_aa: CASQGPMNTEAFF

v_call: TRBV19
clone_size: few
cdr3_aa: CASSEGTAYAGYGYTF

v_call: TRBV27
clone_size: once
cdr3_aa: CASSDSPYSGNTIYF

v_call: TRBV9
clone_size: few
cdr3_aa: CASSVAGGTNYGYTF

v_call: TRBV5-5
clone_size: NA
cdr3_aa: CASSGFGANYGYTF

v_call: TRBV6-5
clone_size: once
cdr3_aa: CASSYSSSPDGYTF

v_call: TRBV10-1
clone_size: NA
cdr3_aa: CASSDQDRRETQYF

v_call: TRBV7-9
clone_size: NA
cdr3_aa: CASSLRFGQGTVTNEKLFF

v_call: TRBV11-2
clone_size: NA
cdr3_aa: CASSLSTDGTQYF

v_call: TRBV27
clone_size: NA
cdr3_aa: CASSSEGQAFYGYTF

v_call: TRBV7-6
clone_size: NA
cdr3_aa: CASSLTGGYTDTQYF

v_call: TRBV7-3
clone_size: NA
cdr3_aa: CASSEGGQGGNTEAFF

v_call: TRBV25-1
clone_size: NA
cdr3_aa: CASSAYQDGGSSPLHF

v_call: TRBV9
clone_size: NA
cdr3_aa: CASSVIPSSYEQYF

v_call: TRBV6-5
clone_size: NA
cdr3_aa: CASRIQGSYNSPLHF

v_call: TRBV11-2
clone_size: NA
cdr3_aa: CASSSLKTGSDNSPLHF

v_call: TRBV5-5
clone_size: NA
cdr3_aa: CASSPLTGGREQYF

v_call: TRBV9
clone_size: few
cdr3_aa: CASSVASQGETQYF

v_call: TRBV5-1
clone_size: NA
cdr3_aa: CASSRTGYQETQYF

v_call: TRBV11-2
clone_size: NA
cdr3_aa: CASSLVRGGYNEQFF

v_call: TRBV27
clone_size: NA
cdr3_aa: CASSRDRVSYNSPLHF

v_call: TRBV12-5
clone_size: NA
cdr3_aa: CASALPAPRTEAFF

v_call: TRBV27
clone_size: NA
cdr3_aa: CASRPGGVNQPQHF

v_call: TRBV5-5
clone_size: few
cdr3_aa: CASSLGRGGAETQYF

v_call: TRBV15
clone_size: few
cdr3_aa: CATSREMLHGSGQPQHF

v_call: TRBV6-5
clone_size: NA
cdr3_aa: CASRRQGINYGYTF

v_call: TRBV9
clone_size: few
cdr3_aa: CASSYGAGGRSAGELFF

v_call: TRBV7-2
clone_size: few
cdr3_aa: CASSLPTVTVQGGGYTF

v_call: TRBV7-7
clone_size: few
cdr3_aa: CASSYPTGSSYNSPLHF

v_call: TRBV4-3
clone_size: few
cdr3_aa: CASSQVPSGADTDTQYF

v_call: TRBV5-1
clone_size: NA
cdr3_aa: CASSLEGGTGEKLFF

v_call: TRBV10-3
clone_size: few
cdr3_aa: CAPQWDRGSNSNQPQHF

v_call: TRBV9
clone_size: NA
cdr3_aa: CASSPQLATGELFF

v_call: TRBV27
clone_size: NA
cdr3_aa: CASRTGTGGYGYTF

v_call: TRBV7-9
clone_size: NA
cdr3_aa: CASSSRAPENSPLHF

v_call: TRBV4-1
clone_size: NA
cdr3_aa: CASSHSGGAGNEQFF

v_call: TRBV5-1
clone_size: NA
cdr3_aa: CASSLTDRGLTF

v_call: TRBV27
clone_size: NA
cdr3_aa: CASSLMRSRELFF

v_call: TRBV10-3
clone_size: NA
cdr3_aa: CAIRTEGGDKTQYF

v_call: TRBV6-6
clone_size: NA
cdr3_aa: CASPTPVQQFF

v_call: TRBV27
clone_size: NA
cdr3_aa: CASSLGTSGGNEQFF

v_call: TRBV19
clone_size: NA
cdr3_aa: CASSIILGSSYEQYF

v_call: TRBV7-9
clone_size: NA
cdr3_aa: CASSSVLGDYEQYF